This TCR beta chain was sequenced for a study of chemoradiotherapy in HPV16-positive cancers. This CDR3 spans 13 amino acids. CDR1 and CDR2 (germline): SEHNR, FQNEAQ (reference sequence). V dropped 0 bases and J dropped 10 bases, with 12 bases sitting between them. Profiling relied on immunoSEQ multiplex PCR, and the TCRdb table lists in-frame clones only, not all of them. The sample contains tens of thousands of clones, approximately 86% of which appear only once. Material: blood, obtained from a patient who underwent chemoradiotherapy. The receptor comes from a human donor with HPV-associated anogenital cancer. The chain has TRBV7-9 and TRBJ1-1; D is unresolved. Here the CDR3 DNA reads TGTGCCAGCAGCTTAGCGCTCCAGGTTGGAGCTTTCTTT. Protein product: CASSLALQVGAFF.